This T cell receptor beta chain originates from a study of type 1 regulatory T cells. The overall study: This in vitro CD4 product, T-allo10, is enriched for Tr1 cells and alloantigen-specific.

TCRdb used MiXCR to reprocess the reads, holding one entry per CDR3 protein. There are approximately 97,000 distinct CDR3 sequences in the sample; roughly 31% occur only once, and less than 2.5% lies in the top ten. The CDR3 is made up of 14 amino acids. Germline assignment: CDR1 SGDLS and CDR2 YYNGEE. Trimming cost V 0 bases and J 2 bases, with 7 bases left between them. The receptor was isolated from a human donor in good health. Sequencing was carried out using CD4+ T cells, either the whole sample or a sorted fraction (not recorded which). The chain employs TRBV9 and TRBJ2-3, with D maybe TRBD1 (6 bases). The CDR3 coding sequence is TGTGCCAGCAGCGTAGGACAGGCCACAGATACGCAGTATTTT. Translated: CASSVGQATDTQYF. Based on the CDR3 plus reference TRBV9 and TRBJ2-3, the full variable domain is DSGVTQTPKHLITATGQRVTLRCSPRSGDLSVYWYQQSLDQGLQFLIQYYNGEERAKGNILERFSAQQFPDLHSELNLSSLELGDSALYFCASSVGQATDTQYFGPGTRLTVL.